Below, 14 T cell receptor beta chains from the same sample are listed, as sequenced in a study of CD8+ T cells in alopecia areata. Extracted RNA was reverse transcribed into cDNA, the sequencing template. Profiled with immunoSEQ multiplex PCR; TCRdb holds only in-frame clones, not every one. The table has 95,000 to 150,000 clones, about 50% seen once; the top ten hold about 11%. Sequencing was carried out using NKG2D-low CD8+ T cells sorted from blood. The receptors come from a human donor with alopecia areata.

The gene calls are TRBV2 and TRBJ2-5; tentatively, D is TRBD2 (5 bases). CDR1 SNHLY and CDR2 FYNNEI come from the germline V gene. Trimming pared 1 base from V and 0 bases from J, leaving 6 bases between. The CDR3 length is 14 residues. CDR3 coding DNA: TGTGCCAGCAGTGAAGGGAGGTACCAAGAGACCCAGTACTTC. Its protein is CASSEGRYQETQYF.

This clone was counted between two and nine times. This specimen includes other DNA sequences encoding the same CDR3. The V gene is TRBV6-4, the J gene TRBJ2-3; 11 bases match TRBD2. This CDR3 is built from 17 residues. V lost 0 bases, J lost 4 bases, and 6 bases stayed unmatched. Germline lookup yields CDR1 MRHNA and CDR2 SNTAGT. CDR3 nucleotide sequence: TGTGCCAGCAGTGACTCGAGTCTAGCGGGGGGCGCAGATACGCAGTATTTT. Its protein product is CASSDSSLAGGADTQYF.

The chain uses TRBV25-1 and TRBJ2-3, with TRBD2 as a possible D gene (7 bases). Germline CDR1 is MGHDK and CDR2 is SYGVNS. This CDR3 is built from 15 residues. The V end was cut by 6 bases, the J end by 3 bases, with 16 bases between. The CDR3 sequence: CASSPSGGWTDTQYF. CDR3 bases: TGTGCCAGCAGCCCCTCGGGGGGCTGGACAGATACGCAGTATTTT.

The V call is TRBV27, the J call TRBJ2-5; 8 bases map to TRBD2. Germline values: CDR1 MNHEY, CDR2 SMNVEV (reference sequence). With 11 bases clipped from V and 2 bases from J, the junction kept 10 bases outside the gene matches. This CDR3 is 14 amino acids long. The CDR3 region is CASTPGGGQETQYF. The CDR3 DNA follows: TGTGCCTCTACACCGGGCGGGGGGCAAGAGACCCAGTACTTC.

The chain joins TRBV7-9 to TRBJ1-5; D might be TRBD1 (5 bases). In germline, CDR1 is SEHNR, CDR2 FQNEAQ (reference sequence). V lost 4 bases, J lost 3 bases, and 10 bases lay in between. CDR3 length equals 14 residues. The DNA for the CDR3 is TGTGCCAGCAGCTCCGGGACCGACAATCAGCCCCAGCATTTT. Protein sequence: CASSSGTDNQPQHF.

The V gene is TRBV2, the J gene TRBJ2-3, with no clear D. The length of the CDR3 is 12 residues. Germline CDR1 SNHLY, CDR2 FYNNEI. V was cut by 5 bases and J by 4 bases, with 7 bases left in between. Written as DNA, the CDR3 is TGTGCCAGCAGTTTTCTATCAGATACGCAGTATTTT. It yields the protein CASSFLSDTQYF.

In the case of this clone: Germline is not matched at one junction end, which may reflect a read error. The chain uses TRBV9 and TRBJ2-1; a weak D match, TRBD2 (6 bases). Germline CDR1 is SGDLS and CDR2 is YYNGEE. The CDR3 has 12 residues. In nucleotides, the CDR3 is TGTGCCAGCAGCGCGGGAGAAGGGTTAAGGATCTTC. Translating it yields CASSAGEGLRIF.

This clone occurred a few times. This sequence joins TRBV29-1 and TRBJ1-2; D gene ambiguous. CDR1 and CDR2 from the germline V gene are SQVTM and ANQGSEA. V lost 3 bases, J lost 4 bases, and 9 bases lay in between. The CDR3 has 12 residues. The CDR3 sequence: CSVESESYGYTF. CDR3 nucleotide sequence: TGCAGCGTTGAGTCGGAAAGCTATGGCTACACCTTC.

V and J are TRBV4-1 and TRBJ2-7; 7 bases fit TRBD2. The CDR3 runs to 16 residues. V trimming: 4 bases; J trimming: 0 bases; junction bases outside the gene matches: 9. Germline CDR1 and CDR2: MGHRA and YSYEKL. CDR3 DNA sequence: TGCGCCAGCAGCCCCGTTGGGCGGGAGAGCTCCTACGAGCAGTACTTC. This encodes CASSPVGRESSYEQYF.

CDR3 in amino acids: CASSQEVPDQETQYF. CDR3 DNA: TGCGCCAGCAGCCAAGAAGTGCCAGACCAAGAGACCCAGTACTTC. This chain connects TRBV4-1 to TRBJ2-5, with D unclear. The V gene's germline CDR1 is MGHRA and CDR2 YSYEKL. The CDR3 consists of 15 residues. The germline V and J ends were trimmed by 0 bases and 0 bases, with 8 bases remaining between them.

The chain has TRBV27 and TRBJ2-2; no clear D. The CDR3 has 14 amino acids. The germline V gene has CDR1 MNHEY and CDR2 SMNVEV (reference sequence). V gave up 6 bases and J gave up 6 bases, with 14 bases separating them. The CDR3 reads CASSPRGNAGELFF. The DNA of the CDR3 is TGTGCCAGCAGCCCCCGCGGCAATGCCGGGGAGCTGTTTTTT.

This clone has just a few counts. The chain recombines TRBV18 with TRBJ2-6; D ambiguous. Germline V lookup: CDR1 KGHSH, CDR2 LQKENI. The germline V and J ends were trimmed by 0 bases and 0 bases, with 3 bases remaining between them. CDR3 length: 15 residues. CDR3 nucleotide sequence: TGTGCCAGCTCACCACCGAACTCTGGGGCCAACGTCCTGACTTTC. The encoded protein is CASSPPNSGANVLTF. The full variable domain, with the rest looked up from reference TRBV18 and TRBJ2-6, is NAGVMQNPRHLVRRRGQEARLRCSPMKGHSHVYWYRQLPEEGLKFMVYLQKENIIDESGMPKERFSAEFPKEGPSILRIQQVVRGDSAAYFCASSPPNSGANVLTFGAGSRLTVL.

The chain employs TRBV11-2 and TRBJ2-2, with 9 positions matching TRBD2. Trimming removed 3 bases from V and 8 bases from J; junction bases left unmatched: 4. Germline V gene sequence: CDR1 SGHAT, CDR2 FQNNGV. There are 14 residues in the CDR3. Here the CDR3 DNA reads TGTGCCAGCAGCTTCATAGCGGGAGCAGGGGAGCTGTTTTTT. Protein: CASSFIAGAGELFF.

V usage is TRBV13 and J usage is TRBJ2-5, with 7 nucleotides matching TRBD1. V lost 4 bases and J lost 2; bases outside the gene matches: 7. Germline CDR1 PRHDT, CDR2 FYEKMQ (reference sequence). CDR3 size: 15 residues. This CDR3 reads CASSSGTEDQETQYF. CDR3 in DNA: TGTGCCAGCAGCTCAGGGACAGAGGATCAAGAGACCCAGTACTTC.